This T cell receptor beta chain was recovered during a study of blood T cell repertoires in COVID-19. Study-wide background: Acute and convalescent COVID-19 specimens originated in the United States, Italy and Spain.

The germline gives CDR1 LNHDA, CDR2 SQIVND (reference sequence). V was trimmed by 2 bases and J by 5 bases, leaving 6 bases between them. CDR3 length: 12 residues. The sample holds one count of this clone. Libraries were prepared by immunoSEQ multiplex PCR; TCRdb keeps only in-frame clonotypes and omits some of them. The table lists more than 85,000 clones, approximately 80% of them singletons. Input material: peripheral blood. The sequence derives from a woman in her fifties or sixties with acute or convalescent COVID-19. V gene TRBV19 combines with J gene TRBJ1-2; no definite D call. The CDR3 sequence is CASSINIYGYTF. CDR3 bases: TGTGCCAGTAGTATAAACATTTATGGCTACACCTTC.